The present entry profiles one T cell receptor (beta chain) with its context. The data originate from a study of shared clonotypes between healthy human individuals. This table comes from immunoSEQ multiplex PCR, and its TCRdb copy is limited to in-frame clones, with some not included. The table includes about 2,500,000 clones, approximately 90% detected once. What was sequenced was naive CD4+ T cells sorted from blood. The subset denotes: CD45RA+ positively selected. The receptor's source is a man aged 18 to 29 in good health.

Here the CDR3 reads CASQPLGNTEAFF. CDR3 nucleotide sequence: TGTGCCAGCCAGCCGCTAGGGAACACTGAAGCTTTCTTT. The chain uses TRBV7-9 and TRBJ1-1; D unresolved. Per the germline V gene, CDR1 is SEHNR and CDR2 is FQNEAQ (reference sequence). The CDR3 length is 13 residues. Trimming cost V 8 bases and J 1 base, with 11 bases left between them.